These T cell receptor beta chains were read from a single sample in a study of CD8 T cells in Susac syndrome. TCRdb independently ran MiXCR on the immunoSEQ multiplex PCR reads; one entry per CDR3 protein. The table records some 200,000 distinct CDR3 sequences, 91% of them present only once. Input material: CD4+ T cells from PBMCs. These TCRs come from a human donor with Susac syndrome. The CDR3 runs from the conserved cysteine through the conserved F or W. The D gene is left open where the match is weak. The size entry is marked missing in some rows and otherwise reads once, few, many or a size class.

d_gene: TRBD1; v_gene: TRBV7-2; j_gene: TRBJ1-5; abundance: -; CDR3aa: CASSLGGGQGGNQPQHF; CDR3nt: TGTGCCAGCAGCTTAGGGGGCGGACAGGGTGGGAATCAGCCCCAGCATTTT
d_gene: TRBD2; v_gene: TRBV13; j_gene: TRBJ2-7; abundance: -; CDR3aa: CASSLEGLAGERTYEQYF; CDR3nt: TGTGCCAGCAGCTTAGAAGGACTAGCGGGGGAGAGGACGTACGAGCAGTACTTC
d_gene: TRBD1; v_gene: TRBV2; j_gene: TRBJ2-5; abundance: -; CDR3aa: CASGRTGGETQYF; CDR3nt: TGTGCCAGCGGCCGGACAGGGGGCGAGACCCAGTACTTC
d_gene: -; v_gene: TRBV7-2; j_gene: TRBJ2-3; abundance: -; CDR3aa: CASSLKGPRESTDTQYF; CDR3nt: TGTGCCAGCAGCTTAAAGGGGCCTCGGGAGAGCACAGATACGCAGTATTTT
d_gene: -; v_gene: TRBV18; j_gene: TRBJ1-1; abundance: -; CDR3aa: CASSPRQGLTNTEAFF; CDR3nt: TGTGCCAGCTCACCACGTCAGGGATTAACGAACACTGAAGCTTTCTTT
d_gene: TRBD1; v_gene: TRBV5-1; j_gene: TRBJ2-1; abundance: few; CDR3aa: CASSFGSRPGQGVEQFF; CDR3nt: TGCGCCAGCAGCTTCGGGTCGAGGCCCGGACAGGGGGTTGAGCAGTTCTTC
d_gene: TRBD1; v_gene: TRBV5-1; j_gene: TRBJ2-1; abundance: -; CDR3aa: CASSFQGAKRDEQFF; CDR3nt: TGCGCCAGCAGCTTCCAGGGGGCCAAAAGGGATGAGCAGTTCTTC
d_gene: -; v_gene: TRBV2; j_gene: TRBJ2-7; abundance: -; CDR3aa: CASSEGGVQGYEQYF; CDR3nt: TGTGCCAGCTCGGAAGGGGGGGTACAGGGATACGAGCAGTACTTC
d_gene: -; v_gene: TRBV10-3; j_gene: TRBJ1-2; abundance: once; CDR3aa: CAISESNIYGYTF; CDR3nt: TGTGCCATCAGTGAGTCGAACATCTATGGCTACACCTTC
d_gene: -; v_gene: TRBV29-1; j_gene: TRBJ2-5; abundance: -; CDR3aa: CSVILQTQETQYF; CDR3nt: TGCAGCGTTATCTTACAGACCCAAGAGACCCAGTACTTC
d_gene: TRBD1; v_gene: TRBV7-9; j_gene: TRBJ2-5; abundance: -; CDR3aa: CASTMGQGQETQYF; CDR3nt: TGTGCCAGCACCATGGGACAGGGTCAAGAGACCCAGTACTTC
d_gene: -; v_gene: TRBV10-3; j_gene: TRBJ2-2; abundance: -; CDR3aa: CAAFSGSGELFF; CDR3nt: TGTGCCGCCTTTTCGGGTTCCGGGGAGCTGTTTTTT
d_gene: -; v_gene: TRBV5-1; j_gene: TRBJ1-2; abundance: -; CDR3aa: CASSLREANYGYTF; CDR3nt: TGCGCCAGCAGCTTGAGGGAAGCTAACTATGGCTACACCTTC
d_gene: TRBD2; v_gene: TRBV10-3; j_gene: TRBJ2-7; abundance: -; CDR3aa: CAITGGRNYEQYF; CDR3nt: TGTGCCATCACCGGCGGGAGGAACTACGAGCAGTACTTC
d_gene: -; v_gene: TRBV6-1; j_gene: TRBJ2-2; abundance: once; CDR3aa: CASSATSGTLDTGELFF; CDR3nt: TGTGCCAGCAGCGCTACATCGGGGACCCTCGACACCGGGGAGCTGTTTTTT
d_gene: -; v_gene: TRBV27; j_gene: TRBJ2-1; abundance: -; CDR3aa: CASSSATGSEQFF; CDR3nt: TGTGCCAGCAGTTCCGCCACAGGGTCTGAGCAGTTCTTC
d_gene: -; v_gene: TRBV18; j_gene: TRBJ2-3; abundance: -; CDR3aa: CASSLLESSTDTQYF; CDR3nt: TGTGCCAGCTCACTCCTAGAGTCTAGCACAGATACGCAGTATTTT
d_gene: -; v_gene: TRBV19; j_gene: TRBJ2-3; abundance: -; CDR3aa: CASSMSGTGDLDTQYF; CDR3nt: TGTGCCAGTAGTATGAGCGGGACAGGTGATTTGGATACGCAGTATTTT
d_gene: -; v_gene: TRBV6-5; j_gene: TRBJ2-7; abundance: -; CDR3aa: CASSYDGTETYEQYF; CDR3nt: TGTGCCAGCAGTTATGATGGCACGGAGACCTACGAGCAGTACTTC
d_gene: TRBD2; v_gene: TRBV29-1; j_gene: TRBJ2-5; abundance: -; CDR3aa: CSVEGGAGDLWGETQYF; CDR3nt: TGCAGCGTTGAGGGAGGAGCGGGGGACCTCTGGGGGGAGACCCAGTACTTC
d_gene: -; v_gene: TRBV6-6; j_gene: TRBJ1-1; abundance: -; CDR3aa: CASSYSIVRGTEAFF; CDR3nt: TGTGCCAGCAGTTACTCGATAGTACGGGGGACTGAAGCTTTCTTT
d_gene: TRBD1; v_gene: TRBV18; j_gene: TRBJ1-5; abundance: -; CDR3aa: CASSPPSTGGDQPQHF; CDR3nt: TGTGCCAGCTCACCTCCTTCGACAGGGGGGGATCAGCCCCAGCATTTT
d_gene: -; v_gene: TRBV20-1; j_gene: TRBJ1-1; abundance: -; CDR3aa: CSATGVGGWGTEAFF; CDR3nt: TGCAGTGCTACTGGGGTCGGGGGATGGGGCACTGAAGCTTTCTTT
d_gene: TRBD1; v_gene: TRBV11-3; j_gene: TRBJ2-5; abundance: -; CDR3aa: CASSTGTGGLETQYF; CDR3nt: TGTGCCAGCAGCACCGGGACAGGGGGCCTAGAGACCCAGTACTTC
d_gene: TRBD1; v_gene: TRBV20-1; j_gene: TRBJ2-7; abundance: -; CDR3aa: CSAFRDRAYEQYF; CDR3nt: TGCAGTGCCTTCCGGGACAGAGCCTACGAGCAGTACTTC
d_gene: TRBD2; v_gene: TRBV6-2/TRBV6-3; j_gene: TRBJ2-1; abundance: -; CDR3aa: CASTRGASGYSYNEQFF; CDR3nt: TGTGCCAGCACACGAGGGGCTAGCGGGTACAGTTACAATGAGCAGTTCTTC
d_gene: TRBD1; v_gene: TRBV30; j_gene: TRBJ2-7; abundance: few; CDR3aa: CAWMGQGVRGYEQYF; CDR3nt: TGTGCCTGGATGGGACAGGGAGTTCGGGGCTACGAGCAGTACTTC
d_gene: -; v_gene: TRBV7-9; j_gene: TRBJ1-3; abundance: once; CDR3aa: CASSLDWTDEGNTIYF; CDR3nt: TGTGCCAGCAGCTTGGACTGGACAGACGAAGGAAACACCATATATTTT
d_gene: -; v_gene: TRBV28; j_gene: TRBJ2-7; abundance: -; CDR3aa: CASSLGGHYEQYF; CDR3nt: TGTGCCAGCAGTCTTGGGGGGCATTACGAGCAGTACTTC
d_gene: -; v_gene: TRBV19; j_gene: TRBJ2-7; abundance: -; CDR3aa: CASSIAPGYEQYF; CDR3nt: TGTGCCAGTAGTATTGCACCCGGCTACGAGCAGTACTTC
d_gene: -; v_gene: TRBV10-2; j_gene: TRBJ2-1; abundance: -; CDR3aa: CATQSFSYNEQFF; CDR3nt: TGCGCCACCCAAAGCTTCTCCTACAATGAGCAGTTCTTC
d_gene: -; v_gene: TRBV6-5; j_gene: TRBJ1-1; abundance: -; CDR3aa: CASSRDQYTEAFF; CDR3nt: TGTGCCAGCAGTCGGGACCAATACACTGAAGCTTTCTTT
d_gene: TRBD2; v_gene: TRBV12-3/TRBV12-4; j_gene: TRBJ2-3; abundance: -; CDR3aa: CASSSRLAGRTMVSTDTQYF; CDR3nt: TGTGCCAGCAGTTCGAGACTAGCGGGGCGGACCATGGTTAGCACAGATACGCAGTATTTT
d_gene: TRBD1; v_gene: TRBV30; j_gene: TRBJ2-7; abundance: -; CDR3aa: CAWLPPDRGYYEQYF; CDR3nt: TGTGCCTGGCTTCCACCCGACAGGGGTTACTACGAGCAGTACTTC
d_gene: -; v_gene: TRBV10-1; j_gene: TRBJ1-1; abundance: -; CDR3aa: CASSESRRGEGAFF; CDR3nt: TGCGCCAGCAGTGAGTCGAGGCGGGGAGAGGGGGCTTTCTTT
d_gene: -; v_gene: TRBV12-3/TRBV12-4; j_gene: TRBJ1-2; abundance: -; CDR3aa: CASSFQAGYTF; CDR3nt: TGTGCCAGCAGTTTTCAGGCTGGCTACACCTTC
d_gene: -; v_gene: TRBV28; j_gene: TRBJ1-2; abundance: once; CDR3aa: CASSTLQGRDYTF; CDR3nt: TGTGCCAGCAGTACGCTACAGGGTCGGGACTACACCTTC
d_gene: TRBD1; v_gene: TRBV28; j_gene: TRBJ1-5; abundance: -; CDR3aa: CASIGQGYSNQPQHF; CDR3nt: TGTGCCAGCATCGGACAGGGGTATAGCAATCAGCCCCAGCATTTT
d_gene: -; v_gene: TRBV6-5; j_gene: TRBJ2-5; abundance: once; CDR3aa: CASSYSRVETQYF; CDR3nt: TGTGCCAGCAGTTACTCCCGGGTCGAGACCCAGTACTTC
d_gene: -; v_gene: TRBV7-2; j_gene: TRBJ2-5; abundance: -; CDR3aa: CASSYRVQETQYF; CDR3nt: TGTGCCAGCAGCTACAGGGTCCAAGAGACCCAGTACTTC
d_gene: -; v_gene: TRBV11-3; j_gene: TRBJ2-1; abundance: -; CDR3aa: CASSWGTPNEQFF; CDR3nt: TGTGCCAGCAGCTGGGGGACCCCCAATGAGCAGTTCTTC
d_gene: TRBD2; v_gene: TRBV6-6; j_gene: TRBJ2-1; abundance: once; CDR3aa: CASSYSSGEYNEQFF; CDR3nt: TGTGCCAGCAGTTACTCTAGCGGGGAATACAATGAGCAGTTCTTC
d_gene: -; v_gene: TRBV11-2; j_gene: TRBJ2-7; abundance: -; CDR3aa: CASSLEPGSSYEQYF; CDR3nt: TGTGCCAGCAGCTTAGAACCAGGAAGCTCCTACGAGCAGTACTTC
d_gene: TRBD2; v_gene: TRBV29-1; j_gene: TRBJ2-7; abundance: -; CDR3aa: CSVASGLLALDEQYF; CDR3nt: TGCAGCGTGGCGAGCGGGTTACTAGCGTTGGACGAGCAGTACTTC
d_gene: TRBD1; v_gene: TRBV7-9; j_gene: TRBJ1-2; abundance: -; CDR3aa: CAGTGEPYGYTF; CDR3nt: TGTGCTGGGACAGGGGAACCCTATGGCTACACCTTC
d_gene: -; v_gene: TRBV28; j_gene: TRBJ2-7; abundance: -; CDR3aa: CASSSRYEQYF; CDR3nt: TGTGCCAGCAGTTCCCGTTACGAGCAGTACTTC
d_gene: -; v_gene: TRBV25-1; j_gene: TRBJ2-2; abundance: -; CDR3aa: CASSDTNTGELFF; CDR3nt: TGTGCCAGCAGTGACACGAACACCGGGGAGCTGTTTTTT
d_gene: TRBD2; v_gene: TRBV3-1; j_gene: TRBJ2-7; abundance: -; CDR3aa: CASSTLAGAYEQYF; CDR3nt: TGTGCCAGCAGTACACTAGCGGGAGCCTACGAGCAGTACTTC
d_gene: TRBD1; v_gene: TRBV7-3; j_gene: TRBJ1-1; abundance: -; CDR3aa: CASSPRQGITEAFF; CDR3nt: TGTGCCAGCAGCCCACGACAGGGAATCACTGAAGCTTTCTTT
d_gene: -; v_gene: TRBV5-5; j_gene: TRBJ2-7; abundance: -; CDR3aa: CASSLGISYEQYF; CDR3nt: TGTGCCAGCAGCTTGGGGATCTCCTACGAGCAGTACTTC
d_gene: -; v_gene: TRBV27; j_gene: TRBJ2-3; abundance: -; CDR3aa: CASSFLGTGLTFTDTQYF; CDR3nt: TGTGCCAGCAGTTTCCTAGGAACAGGACTCACGTTCACAGATACGCAGTATTTT
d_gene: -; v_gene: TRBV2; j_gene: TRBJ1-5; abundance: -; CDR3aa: CASRRTEDQPQHF; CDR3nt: TGTGCCAGCAGGAGGACAGAAGATCAGCCCCAGCATTTT
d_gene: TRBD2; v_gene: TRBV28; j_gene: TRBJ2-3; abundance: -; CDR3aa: CASSDSGSEDTQYF; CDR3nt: TGTGCCAGCAGTGATAGCGGGAGCGAGGATACGCAGTATTTT
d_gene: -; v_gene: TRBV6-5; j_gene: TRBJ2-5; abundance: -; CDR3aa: CASSSRVGTQYF; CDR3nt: TGTGCCAGCAGCAGCAGGGTAGGGACCCAGTACTTC
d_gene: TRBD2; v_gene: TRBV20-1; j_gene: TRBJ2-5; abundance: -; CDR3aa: CSARLASGRETQYF; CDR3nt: TGCAGTGCTAGATTGGCTAGCGGGAGAGAGACCCAGTACTTC